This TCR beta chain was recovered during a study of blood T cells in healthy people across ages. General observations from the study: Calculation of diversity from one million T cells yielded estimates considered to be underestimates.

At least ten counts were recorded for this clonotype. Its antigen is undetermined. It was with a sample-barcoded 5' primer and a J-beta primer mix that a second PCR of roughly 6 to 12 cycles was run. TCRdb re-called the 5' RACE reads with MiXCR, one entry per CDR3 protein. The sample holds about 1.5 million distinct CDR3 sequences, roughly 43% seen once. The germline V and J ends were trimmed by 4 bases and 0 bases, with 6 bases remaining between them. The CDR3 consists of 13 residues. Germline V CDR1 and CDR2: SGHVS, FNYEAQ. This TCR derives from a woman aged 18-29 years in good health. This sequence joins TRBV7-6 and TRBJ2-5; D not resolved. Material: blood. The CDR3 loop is CASSSQYQETQYF. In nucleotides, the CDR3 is TGTGCCAGCAGCTCACAGTACCAAGAGACCCAGTACTTC.